This T cell receptor beta chain was captured by sequencing in a study of PD-1 blockade in mismatch repair-deficient tumors. The CDR3 length is 12 residues. The ends were cut back, 2 bases at V and 6 bases at J, with 4 bases in the middle. Germline V gives CDR1 MDHEN, CDR2 SYDVKM. Libraries were prepared by immunoSEQ multiplex PCR; TCRdb keeps only in-frame clonotypes and omits some of them. The table shows some 9,100 clones, with under 95% occurring only once. The time point is: approximately nine-day in vitro stimulation with candidate neoantigen peptide 3. All patients were mismatch repair deficient, assessed by either PCR or immunohistochemistry. TCR sequencing covered a few patients who responded to pembrolizumab. An approximately 11-day in vitro culture was run per each of 7 or 8 reactive peptides. An identically run culture lacking peptide was the fold-change baseline. As to this clone: Its target is not known.

The source of this sequence is an adult with mismatch repair-deficient cancer. V is TRBV28 and J is TRBJ2-2; D is unresolved. This specimen consisted of cells cultured in vitro, obtained from a patient treated with pembrolizumab. CDR3 in DNA: TGTGCCAGCAGTTTAATCGCCGGGGAGCTGTTTTTT. Amino acid sequence: CASSLIAGELFF.